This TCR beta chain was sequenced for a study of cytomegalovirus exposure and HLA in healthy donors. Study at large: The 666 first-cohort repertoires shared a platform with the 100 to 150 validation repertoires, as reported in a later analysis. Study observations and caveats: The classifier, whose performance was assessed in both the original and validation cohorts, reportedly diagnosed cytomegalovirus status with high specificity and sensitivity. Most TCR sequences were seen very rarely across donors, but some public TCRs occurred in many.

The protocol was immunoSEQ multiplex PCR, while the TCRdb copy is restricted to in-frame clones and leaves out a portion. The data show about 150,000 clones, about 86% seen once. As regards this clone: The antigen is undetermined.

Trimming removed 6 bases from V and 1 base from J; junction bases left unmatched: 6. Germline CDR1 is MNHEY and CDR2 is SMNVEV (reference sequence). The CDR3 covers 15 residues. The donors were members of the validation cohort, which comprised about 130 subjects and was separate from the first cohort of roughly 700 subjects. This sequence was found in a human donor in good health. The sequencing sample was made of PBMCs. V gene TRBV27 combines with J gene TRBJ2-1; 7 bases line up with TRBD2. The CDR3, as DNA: TGTGCCAGCAGGACCCGGGGAGGGTCCTACAATGAGCAGTTCTTC. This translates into CASRTRGGSYNEQFF.